This TCR beta chain was found in a study of identical twins. Details on this clonotype: Its specificity is unknown. Lacking the conserved final phenylalanine or tryptophan, this CDR3 likely reflects a read error. It is unclear where the CDR3 begins or ends on the DNA, so no DNA is shown, and the CDR3 is as TCRdb lists it.

Germline CDR1 LGHDT, CDR2 YNNKEL (reference sequence). The length of the CDR3 is 13 amino acids, counting both ends. MiXCR was run by TCRdb on the 5' RACE reads, yielding one entry per CDR3 protein. The sample holds some 560,000 distinct CDR3 sequences, over 8.5% seen once. Findings and caveats of the study: Alpha sequences that were out-of-frame and twin-shared showed an excess of low generation probability.

The same sample was also used in a study of yellow fever vaccine responses in identical twins.

The source is a woman aged 18-29 years in good health. The chain has TRBV3-1 and TRBJ2-5; the D call TRBD1 from the table was never checked on the DNA. The sequenced sample consisted of PBMCs. This CDR3 reads CASSQPTNPGMRV.